A single sample gave rise to the 7 T cell receptor beta chains below, sequenced in a study of blood T cell repertoires in COVID-19. Some clones are missing from TCRdb's copy, which holds only in-frame ones; the method was immunoSEQ multiplex PCR. The data show around 700,000 clones, 90% seen once. Input material: peripheral blood. Receptors originate from a woman between 18 and 29 years old with acute or convalescent COVID-19.

The chain joins TRBV12-5 to TRBJ1-1; 8 bases are a match to TRBD1. The CDR3 contains 14 residues. The junction had 8 bases not matched to a gene; V was cut back by 6 bases and J by 5 bases. The V gene's germline CDR1 is LGHNT and CDR2 FRNRAP. The CDR3 sequence: CASGETGGATEAFF. CDR3 coding DNA: TGTGCTAGTGGCGAAACAGGGGGAGCGACTGAAGCTTTCTTT.

This chain uses TRBV11-2 with TRBJ1-2; no firm D call. The CDR3 contains 14 residues. V was shortened by 0 bases and J by 5 bases, with 10 bases between the two germline ends. Germline CDR1 reads SGHAT; CDR2 reads FQNNGV. CDR3 residues: CASSLDQRWYGYTF. The CDR3 DNA reads as TGTGCCAGCAGCTTAGACCAGAGGTGGTATGGCTACACCTTC.

This chain links TRBV2 with TRBJ2-1; no definite D call. The CDR3 has 12 residues. Germline CDR1 SNHLY, CDR2 FYNNEI. Trimming left V 6 bases short and J 7 bases short, with 10 bases between. The CDR3 coding sequence is TGTGCCAGCAGATGGGCCGTGAATGAGCAGTTCTTC. Translated, it gives CASRWAVNEQFF. Drawing the rest from reference TRBV2 and TRBJ2-1, the complete variable domain is EPEVTQTPSHQVTQMGQEVILRCVPISNHLYFYWYRQILGQKVEFLVSFYNNEISEKSEIFDDQFSVERPDGSNFTLKIRSTKLEDSAMYFCASRWAVNEQFFGPGTRLTVL.

The chain carries TRBV7-8 and TRBJ1-5, with D possibly being TRBD1 (5 bases). Trimming stripped 4 bases from V and 1 base from J, with 11 bases between. This CDR3 comprises 15 residues. The germline gives CDR1 SGHVS, CDR2 FQNEAQ. In nucleotides, the CDR3 is TGTGCCAGCAGCTCGACACGACAGAGCAATCAGCCCCAGCATTTT. This codes for CASSSTRQSNQPQHF.

The rearrangement joins TRBV5-1 to TRBJ2-2, with D perhaps TRBD2 (5 bases). Trimming left V 4 bases short and J 3 bases short, with 13 bases between. CDR3 size: 15 residues. Germline loops: CDR1 SGHRS, CDR2 YFSETQ. CDR3 amino acids: CASSPRSGDTGELFF. The CDR3 DNA reads TGCGCCAGCAGCCCGAGGTCCGGGGACACCGGGGAGCTGTTTTTT.

The CDR3 nucleotides are TGTGCCAGCAGTTTAAGGGCAGCGGGGGAGCAGTACTTC. Translation: CASSLRAAGEQYF. V is TRBV28 and J is TRBJ2-7; 7 bases are a match to TRBD2. The ends lost 2 bases at V and 7 bases at J; junction bases unmatched: 5. The CDR3 covers 13 residues. CDR1 and CDR2 from the germline V gene are MDHEN and SYDVKM.

The chain couples TRBV27 to TRBJ1-1, with 8 bases matching TRBD1. The junction had 11 bases not matched to a gene; V was cut back by 0 bases and J by 5 bases. The CDR3 covers 17 residues. CDR1 is MNHEY and CDR2 is SMNVEV in the germline V gene (reference sequence). The CDR3 DNA sequence: TGTGCCAGCAGTTTATCGTTTTACCGGACAGGGTGGACTGAAGCTTTCTTT. This translates into CASSLSFYRTGWTEAFF.